This TCR beta chain was sequenced during a study of blood T cells in healthy people across ages. Study conclusions and caveats: Compared with aged donors, long-lived donors showed fewer expanded clones, suggesting selection.

Peripheral blood was drawn, around 9.4 milliliters per donor. A remark on this clonotype: Its matching antigen is unknown.

Using a J-beta primer mix together with a sample-barcoded 5' primer, a second PCR was run for about 6 to 12 cycles. Samples each returned at least 3 million CDR3-containing paired-end reads. MiXCR was run by TCRdb on the 5' RACE reads, yielding one entry per CDR3 protein. The sample yields about 720,000 distinct CDR3 sequences, 22% seen once. Looked up from germline, CDR1 is SGHAT and CDR2 is FQNNGV. The CDR3 runs 15 residues. Deletions cut 6 bases from V and 7 bases from J, with 16 bases between. The sample taken for sequencing was blood. The receptor was isolated from a man aged 70 or older in good health. This chain links TRBV11-2 with TRBJ1-6; D is unresolved. The CDR3 spells CASRQERYPNSPLHF. The CDR3 DNA sequence: TGTGCCAGCAGACAAGAGAGGTACCCAAATTCACCCCTCCACTTT.